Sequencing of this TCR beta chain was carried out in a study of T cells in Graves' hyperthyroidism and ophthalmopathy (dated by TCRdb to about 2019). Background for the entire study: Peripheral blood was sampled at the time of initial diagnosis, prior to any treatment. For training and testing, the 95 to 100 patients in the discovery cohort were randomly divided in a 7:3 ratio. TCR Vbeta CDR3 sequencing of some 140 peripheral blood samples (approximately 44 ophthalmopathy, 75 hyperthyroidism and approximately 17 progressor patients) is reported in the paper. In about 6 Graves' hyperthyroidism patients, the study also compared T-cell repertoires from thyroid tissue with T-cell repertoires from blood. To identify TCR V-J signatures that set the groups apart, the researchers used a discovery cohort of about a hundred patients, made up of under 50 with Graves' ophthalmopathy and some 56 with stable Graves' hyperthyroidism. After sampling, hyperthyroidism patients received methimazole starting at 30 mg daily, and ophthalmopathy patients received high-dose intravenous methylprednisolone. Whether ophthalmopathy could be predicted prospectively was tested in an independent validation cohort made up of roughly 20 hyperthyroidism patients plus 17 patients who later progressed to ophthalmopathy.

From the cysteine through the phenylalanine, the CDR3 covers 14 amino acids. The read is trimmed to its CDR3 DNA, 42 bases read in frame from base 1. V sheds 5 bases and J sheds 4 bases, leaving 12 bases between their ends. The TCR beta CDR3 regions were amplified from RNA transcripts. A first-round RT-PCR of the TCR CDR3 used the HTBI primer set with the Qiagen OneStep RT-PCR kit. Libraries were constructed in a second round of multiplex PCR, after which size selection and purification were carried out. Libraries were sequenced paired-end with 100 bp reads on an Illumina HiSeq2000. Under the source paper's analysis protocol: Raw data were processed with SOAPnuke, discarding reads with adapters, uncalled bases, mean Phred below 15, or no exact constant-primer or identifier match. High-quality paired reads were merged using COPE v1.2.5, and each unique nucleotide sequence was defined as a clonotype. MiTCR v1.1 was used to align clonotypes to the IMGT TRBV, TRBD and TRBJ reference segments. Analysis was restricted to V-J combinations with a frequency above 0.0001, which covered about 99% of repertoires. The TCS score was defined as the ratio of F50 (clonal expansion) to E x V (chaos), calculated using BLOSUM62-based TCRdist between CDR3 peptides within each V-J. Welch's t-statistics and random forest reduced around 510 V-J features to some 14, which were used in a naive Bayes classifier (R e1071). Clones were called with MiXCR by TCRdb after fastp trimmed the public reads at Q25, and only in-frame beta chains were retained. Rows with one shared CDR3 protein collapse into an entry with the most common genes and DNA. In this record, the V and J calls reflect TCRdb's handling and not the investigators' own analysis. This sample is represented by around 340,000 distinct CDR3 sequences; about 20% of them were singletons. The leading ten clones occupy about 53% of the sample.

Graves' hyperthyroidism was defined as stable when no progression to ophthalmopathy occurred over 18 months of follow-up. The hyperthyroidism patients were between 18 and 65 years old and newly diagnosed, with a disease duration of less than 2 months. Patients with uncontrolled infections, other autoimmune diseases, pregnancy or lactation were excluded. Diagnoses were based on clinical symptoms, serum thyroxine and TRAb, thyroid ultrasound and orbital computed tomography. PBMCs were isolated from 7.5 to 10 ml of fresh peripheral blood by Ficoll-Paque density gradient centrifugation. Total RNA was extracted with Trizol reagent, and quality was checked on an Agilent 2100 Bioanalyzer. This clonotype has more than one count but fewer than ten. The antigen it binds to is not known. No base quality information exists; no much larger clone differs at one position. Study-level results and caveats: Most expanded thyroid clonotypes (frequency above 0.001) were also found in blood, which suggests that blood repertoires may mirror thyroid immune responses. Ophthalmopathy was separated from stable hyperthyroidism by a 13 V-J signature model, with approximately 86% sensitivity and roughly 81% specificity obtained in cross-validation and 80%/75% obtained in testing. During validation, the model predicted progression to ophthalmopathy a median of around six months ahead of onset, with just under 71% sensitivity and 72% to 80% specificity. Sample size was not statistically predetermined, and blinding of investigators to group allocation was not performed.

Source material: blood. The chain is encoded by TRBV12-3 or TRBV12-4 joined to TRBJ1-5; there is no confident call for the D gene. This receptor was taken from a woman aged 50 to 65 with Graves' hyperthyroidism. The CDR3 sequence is CASSHEGENQPQHF. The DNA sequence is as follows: TGTGCCAGCAGTCACGAAGGTGAGAATCAGCCCCAGCATTTT.